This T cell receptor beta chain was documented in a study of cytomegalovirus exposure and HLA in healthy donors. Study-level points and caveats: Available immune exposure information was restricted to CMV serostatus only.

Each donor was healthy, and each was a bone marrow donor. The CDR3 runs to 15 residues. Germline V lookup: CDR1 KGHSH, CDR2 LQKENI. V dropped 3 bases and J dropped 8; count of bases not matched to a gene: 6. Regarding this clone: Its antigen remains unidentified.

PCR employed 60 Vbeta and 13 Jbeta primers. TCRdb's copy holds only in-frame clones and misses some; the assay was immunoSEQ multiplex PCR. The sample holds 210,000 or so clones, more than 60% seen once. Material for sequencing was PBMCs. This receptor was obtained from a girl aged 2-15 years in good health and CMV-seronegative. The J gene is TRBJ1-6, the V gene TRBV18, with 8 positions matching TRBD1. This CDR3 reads CASSPRGQGDSPLHF. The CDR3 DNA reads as TGTGCCAGCTCACCCCGCGGACAGGGTGATTCACCCCTCCACTTT. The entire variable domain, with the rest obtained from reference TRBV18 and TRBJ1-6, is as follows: NAGVMQNPRHLVRRRGQEARLRCSPMKGHSHVYWYRQLPEEGLKFMVYLQKENIIDESGMPKERFSAEFPKEGPSILRIQQVVRGDSAAYFCASSPRGQGDSPLHFGNGTRLTVT.